Sequencing of this T cell receptor (beta chain) was carried out in a study of T-cell reconstitution after alpha-beta-depleted transplantation in children. It was with unique molecular identifiers that the TCRbeta library was prepared. Using its own MiXCR run on the PCR reads, TCRdb lists one record per CDR3 protein. The data contain about 200,000 distinct CDR3 sequences, about 6% of them singletons. This clonotype was found many times. Germline V lookup: CDR1 SGHRS, CDR2 YFSETQ. Trimming removed 4 bases from V and 0 bases from J; junction bases left unmatched: 17. The CDR3 totals 19 residues. The source is a girl under three years old with combined immunodeficiency, due to receive a stem cell transplant. J is TRBJ2-5 and V is TRBV5-1, with TRBD1 matching over 8 bases. Material: PBMCs, obtained before TCRalphabeta/CD19-depleted stem cell transplant. The CDR3 loop is CASSRPGQALTSHQETQYF. CDR3 DNA sequence: TGCGCCAGCAGCCGACCGGGACAGGCGCTTACTTCCCACCAAGAGACCCAGTACTTC. The whole variable domain, filled in from reference TRBV5-1 and TRBJ2-5, reads KAGVTQTPRYLIKTRGQQVTLSCSPISGHRSVSWYQQTPGQGLQFLFEYFSETQRNKGNFPGRFSGRQFSNSRSEMNVSTLELGDSALYLCASSRPGQALTSHQETQYFGPGTRLLVL.